These 27 T cell receptor beta chains were all obtained from the same sample, sequenced in a study of technical replicates of blood from several donors. Clones were read by immunoSEQ multiplex PCR, and TCRdb kept only the in-frame ones, dropping some. The profile shows about 78,000 clones, roughly 93% of them singletons. The sample taken for sequencing was T cells isolated from PBMCs. Receptor source: a human donor in good health.

As concerns this clone: Other DNA sequences in the same sample also yield this CDR3. The chain has TRBV6-5 and TRBJ1-4, with 7 bases lining up with TRBD1. Unmatched junction bases numbered 3, after V lost 0 bases and J lost 5 bases. The CDR3 length is 15 residues. Germline loops: CDR1 MNHEY, CDR2 SVGAGI. CDR3: CASSYSRGTNEKLFF. For the CDR3, the DNA is TGTGCCAGCAGTTACTCCAGGGGGACGAATGAAAAACTGTTTTTT.

The CDR3 region is CASSPFLAGVRVDTQYF. The CDR3 DNA sequence: TGCGCCAGCAGCCCGTTCCTAGCGGGAGTAAGGGTAGATACGCAGTATTTT. The V call is TRBV4-3, the J call TRBJ2-3, with 10 bases fitting TRBD2. CDR1 is LGHNA and CDR2 is YSLEER in the germline V gene. With 4 bases clipped from V and 5 bases from J, the junction kept 12 bases outside the gene matches. The CDR3 is made up of 17 amino acids.

The chain joins TRBV11-3 to TRBJ2-7; TRBD1 agrees at 8 bases. V lost 5 bases, J lost 8 bases, and 17 bases stayed unmatched. Germline V lookup: CDR1 SGHNT, CDR2 YENEEA. The CDR3 runs to 16 residues. CDR3 residues: CASSANYGTGQPQQYF. CDR3 sequence (DNA): TGTGCCAGCAGCGCCAACTACGGGACAGGCCAACCCCAGCAGTACTTC.

V gene TRBV10-3 combines with J gene TRBJ2-1; TRBD1 agrees at 10 bases. V dropped 6 bases and J dropped 8; count of bases not matched to a gene: 10. CDR1 ENHRY and CDR2 SYGVKD come from the germline V gene. CDR3 length equals 15 residues. The CDR3 spells CAIRSPGTGDHEQFF. The CDR3, as DNA: TGTGCCATCAGATCGCCCGGGACAGGGGATCATGAGCAGTTCTTC.

The chain links TRBV7-3 to TRBJ2-7, with TRBD2 as a possible D gene (6 bases). Germline V gene data show CDR1 as SGHTA and CDR2 as FQGTGA. This CDR3 is 17 amino acids long. The V end was cut by 1 base, the J end by 2 bases, with 18 bases between. This chain's CDR3 is CASSLMGGAGLPYEQYF. As DNA, the CDR3 is TGTGCCAGCAGCTTAATGGGAGGCGCAGGGCTCCCCTACGAGCAGTACTTC.

Comments on this clone: One end of the junction is discordant with germline, which a read error may explain. The chain joins TRBV7-2 to TRBJ1-3; 7 nucleotides line up with TRBD1. This CDR3 has 14 residues. Germline V gives CDR1 SGHTA, CDR2 FQGNSA. The DNA for the CDR3 is TGTGCCAGCAGTTTAGGACAGGCGGGAAACACCATATATTTT. The encoded protein is CASSLGQAGNTIYF. Based on the CDR3 plus reference TRBV7-2 and TRBJ1-3, the full variable domain is GAGVSQSPSNKVTEKGKDVELRCDPISGHTALYWYRQSLGQGLEFLIYFQGNSAPDKSGLPSDRFSAERTGGSVSTLTIQRTQQEDSAVYLCASSLGQAGNTIYFGEGSWLTVV.

The chain has TRBV7-9 and TRBJ1-1, with 7 bases matching TRBD1. The CDR3 is made up of 16 amino acids. CDR1 SEHNR and CDR2 FQNEAQ come from the germline V gene (reference sequence). The junction had 10 bases not matched to a gene; V was cut back by 4 bases and J by 2 bases. In DNA form, the CDR3 reads TGTGCCAGCAGCTCGACACTACACAGGGGAAACACTGAAGCTTTCTTT. This translates into CASSSTLHRGNTEAFF.

This clone was seen a single time. The CDR3 sequence is CASRGTGEAEAFF. In DNA form, the CDR3 reads TGTGCCAGCAGGGGGACAGGGGAAGCTGAAGCTTTCTTT. V and J are TRBV7-3 and TRBJ1-1; 10 bases map to TRBD1. Germline V gene lookup returns CDR1 SGHTA and CDR2 FQGTGA. The J segment lost 6 bases and the V segment lost 6 bases, leaving 4 bases of the junction unmatched. This CDR3 spans 13 amino acids.

V and J are TRBV2 and TRBJ1-5; 7 bases are shared with TRBD1. CDR3 size: 14 residues. CDR1 is SNHLY, CDR2 FYNNEI, per germline. J was trimmed by 7 bases and V by 6 bases; bases with no gene match: 9. The CDR3 loop reads CASSPQGPGQPQHF. The CDR3 DNA sequence: TGTGCCAGCAGCCCACAGGGGCCCGGACAGCCCCAGCATTTT. Supplemented by reference TRBV2 and TRBJ1-5, the full variable domain reads EPEVTQTPSHQVTQMGQEVILRCVPISNHLYFYWYRQILGQKVEFLVSFYNNEISEKSEIFDDQFSVERPDGSNFTLKIRSTKLEDSAMYFCASSPQGPGQPQHFGDGTRLSIL.

J is TRBJ2-7 and V is TRBV7-3, with a weak D call TRBD2 (5 bases). Germline CDR1 reads SGHTA; CDR2 reads FQGTGA. The ends were cut back, 5 bases at V and 3 bases at J, with 11 bases in the middle. The CDR3 covers 13 residues. The CDR3 here is CASSSTGSYEQYF. In DNA, the CDR3 is TGTGCCAGCAGCAGTACGGGGAGCTACGAGCAGTACTTC.

A few counts support this clone. J is TRBJ1-1 and V is TRBV2; D unresolved. The CDR3 is 11 residues long. With 1 base removed from V and 6 bases from J, the gap between germline ends came to 3 bases. Germline assignment: CDR1 SNHLY and CDR2 FYNNEI. DNA of the CDR3: TGTGCCAGCAGTGAAGTATCTGAAGCTTTCTTT. As protein: CASSEVSEAFF. Variable domain in full (rest from reference TRBV2 and TRBJ1-1): EPEVTQTPSHQVTQMGQEVILRCVPISNHLYFYWYRQILGQKVEFLVSFYNNEISEKSEIFDDQFSVERPDGSNFTLKIRSTKLEDSAMYFCASSEVSEAFFGQGTRLTVV.

The rearrangement joins TRBV6-1 to TRBJ2-7; D is possibly TRBD2 (5 bases). The CDR3 contains 13 residues. V lost 3 bases to trimming and J lost 5 bases, with 11 bases between them. Germline V gene lookup returns CDR1 MNHNS and CDR2 SASEGT. DNA of the CDR3: TGTGCCAGCAGTGAGACGAGCGGCCACGAGCAGTACTTC. It specifies CASSETSGHEQYF.

The V and J genes are TRBV9 and TRBJ2-3; D ambiguous. V was cut by 0 bases and J by 4 bases, with 6 bases left in between. This CDR3 spans 13 amino acids. Germline CDR1 SGDLS, CDR2 YYNGEE. This CDR3 reads CASSVVSPDTQYF. The DNA for the CDR3 is TGTGCCAGCAGCGTAGTCTCTCCAGATACGCAGTATTTT.

The chain is built from TRBV2 and TRBJ2-6; maybe TRBD1 (5 bases). CDR3 length equals 15 residues. Per germline, CDR1 SNHLY and CDR2 FYNNEI. V shed 7 bases and J shed 0 bases, with 10 bases lying between them. The CDR3 DNA reads as TGTGCCAGCACATTGACAGACTCTGGGGCCAACGTCCTGACTTTC. It specifies CASTLTDSGANVLTF.

The chain combines TRBV6-1 with TRBJ2-1, with D uncertain. The germline gives CDR1 MNHNS, CDR2 SASEGT. The CDR3 sequence is 12 residues long. V was shortened by 6 bases and J by 4 bases, with 7 bases between the two germline ends. CDR3 coding DNA: TGTGCCAGCAGCGTAGAATACAATGAGCAGTTCTTC. Its translation: CASSVEYNEQFF.

V is TRBV27 and J is TRBJ2-1, with 11 bases matching TRBD2. With V trimmed by 5 bases and J by 6 bases, 18 bases remained unmatched. Germline V CDR1 and CDR2: MNHEY, SMNVEV (reference sequence). The CDR3 runs to 19 residues. The CDR3 DNA follows: TGTGCCAGCAGTCCCTGGACAGGTATACTAGCGGGAGTAAGCAATGAGCAGTTCTTC. As protein: CASSPWTGILAGVSNEQFF.

The chain couples TRBV28 to TRBJ2-3, with D possibly matching TRBD2 (6 bases). Trimming stripped 2 bases from V and 4 bases from J, with 13 bases between. Germline V gives CDR1 MDHEN, CDR2 SYDVKM. The CDR3 sequence is 15 residues long. CDR3 in DNA: TGTGCCAGCAGTTTAGGGGTAGCGGAGGCAGATACGCAGTATTTT. It yields the protein CASSLGVAEADTQYF.

The V gene is TRBV19, the J gene TRBJ1-2; 8 bases fit TRBD1. Germline lookup yields CDR1 LNHDA and CDR2 SQIVND (reference sequence). There are 15 residues in the CDR3. V was clipped by 4 bases and J by 4 bases; unmatched bases: 8. The CDR3 loop reads CASSNWDRYFYGYTF. The CDR3 DNA reads as TGTGCCAGTAGTAACTGGGACAGGTACTTCTATGGCTACACCTTC.

This rearrangement joins TRBV28 to TRBJ2-3, with 9 bases aligning to TRBD2. The J segment lost 7 bases and the V segment lost 8 bases, leaving 16 bases of the junction unmatched. CDR1 is MDHEN, CDR2 SYDVKM, per germline. The CDR3 is 16 residues long. CDR3 region: CASGLHSGSLGYTQYF. For the CDR3, the DNA is TGTGCCAGCGGGTTACATAGCGGGAGCCTGGGGTATACGCAGTATTTT.

The chain uses TRBV2 and TRBJ1-1; D is perhaps TRBD1 (5 bases). The germline V gene has CDR1 SNHLY and CDR2 FYNNEI. This CDR3 is 11 amino acids long. Trimming shortened V by 11 bases and J by 5 bases, and 12 bases separated the two germline ends. Here the CDR3 reads CAWGGRTEAFF. The CDR3 DNA reads as TGTGCCTGGGGGGGGAGGACTGAAGCTTTCTTT.

The CDR3 loop reads CASSREREATEAFF. The CDR3 bases are TGTGCCAGCAGTAGGGAAAGGGAGGCCACTGAAGCTTTCTTT. This chain joins TRBV6-1 and TRBJ1-1; no firm D call. This CDR3 comprises 14 residues. V lost 5 bases and J 4 bases, leaving 14 bases between the germline ends. CDR1 MNHNS and CDR2 SASEGT come from the germline V gene.

The chain carries TRBV19 and TRBJ1-2; D call uncertain. The CDR3 length is 13 residues. CDR1 and CDR2 (germline): LNHDA, SQIVND (reference sequence). V lost 4 bases and J 4 bases, leaving 10 bases between the germline ends. CDR3 in DNA: TGTGCCAGTAGTAGTGAGGGCCCCTATGGCTACACCTTC. Amino acids: CASSSEGPYGYTF. Variable domain in full (rest from reference TRBV19 and TRBJ1-2): DGGITQSPKYLFRKEGQNVTLSCEQNLNHDAMYWYRQDPGQGLRLIYYSQIVNDFQKGDIAEGYSVSREKKESFPLTVTSAQKNPTAFYLCASSSEGPYGYTFGSGTRLTVV.

The chain links TRBV7-2 to TRBJ2-5; 9 bases are shared with TRBD1. V trimming: 5 bases; J trimming: 5 bases; junction bases outside the gene matches: 18. The CDR3 contains 18 residues. Per the germline V gene, CDR1 is SGHTA and CDR2 is FQGNSA. CDR3 sequence reads: CASSQPGQGPPFHETQYF. The CDR3 DNA reads as TGTGCCAGCAGCCAACCGGGACAGGGCCCTCCTTTCCACGAGACCCAGTACTTC.

The chain carries TRBV23-1 and TRBJ2-7; D is unresolved. TRBV23-1 is reported as an ORF; its role is uncertain. The V end lost 10 bases, the J end lost 0 bases, and 13 bases lay between the germline ends. This CDR3 has 13 residues. The CDR3 DNA sequence: TGCGCCAACTACCCGAGCGTCTCCTACGAGCAGTACTTC. Translating it yields CANYPSVSYEQYF.

The V call is TRBV5-5, the J call TRBJ1-2; 7 bases fit TRBD1. This CDR3 has 13 residues. Per the germline V gene, CDR1 is SGHKS and CDR2 is YYEKEE (reference sequence). Trimming cost V 4 bases and J 4 bases; bases outside gene matches: 4. The CDR3, as DNA: TGTGCCAGCAGCATGGACAGGTTCTATGGCTACACCTTC. Translated: CASSMDRFYGYTF.

The rearrangement joins TRBV30 to TRBJ1-1; the D gene is possibly TRBD1 (6 bases). Germline assignment: CDR1 GTSNPN and CDR2 SVGIG (reference sequence). V dropped 8 bases and J dropped 6 bases, with 16 bases sitting between them. There are 12 residues in the CDR3. CDR3 sequence reads: CAQKGGASEAFF. In DNA form, the CDR3 reads TGTGCCCAAAAGGGGGGGGCATCTGAAGCTTTCTTT.

The chain is built from TRBV27 and TRBJ2-1; 11 nucleotides line up with TRBD2. There are 13 residues in the CDR3. CDR1 and CDR2 (germline): MNHEY, SMNVEV (reference sequence). The ends lost 6 bases at V and 9 bases at J; junction bases unmatched: 4. The CDR3 bases are TGTGCCAGCAGCTTTAGCGGGAGGGTTGAGCAGTTCTTC. Its translation: CASSFSGRVEQFF.